The T cell receptor (beta chain) described here comes from a study of cytomegalovirus exposure and HLA in healthy donors. Study-wide results and limits: On later analysis, the bulk of CMV-associated TCR beta chains appeared to be HLA-restricted. A later analysis showed TCR association rates differing by HLA locus, peaking at DRB1 and lowest at HLA-C. A later analysis associated some 18,000 TCR beta sequences with HLA alleles at a 0.05 false discovery rate.

The CDR3 is made up of 15 amino acids. Trimming took 0 bases from V and 7 from J; bases not matched to a gene: 8. Looked up from germline, CDR1 is MNHEY and CDR2 is SMNVEV (reference sequence). PCR was performed using 60 Vbeta and 13 Jbeta primers. Data came from immunoSEQ multiplex PCR; TCRdb stores just in-frame clones and leaves some out. The repertoire consists of more than 200,000 clones, with almost 70% occurring once and the leading ten covering 2.5% to 3%. As for this clone: What it binds is unknown.

The sequence was obtained from a man aged 40-50 years in good health and CMV-seropositive. V is TRBV27 and J is TRBJ1-2; 7 nucleotides align to TRBD1. The sequenced sample was PBMCs. CDR3 sequence (DNA): TGTGCCAGCAGTTTATCATTAGGGAACAGGGGTGGCTACACCTTC. Encoded protein: CASSLSLGNRGGYTF.